Each of the 29 T cell receptor beta chains below was sequenced from the same sample in a study of regulatory T cells in long-lasting Graves disease. Construction of the TCR beta libraries employed iRepertoire HTBI primers in conjunction with Arm-PCR of CDR3 regions. TCRdb fed the multiplex PCR reads into MiXCR, producing one record per CDR3 protein. The sample yields 360,000 or so distinct CDR3 sequences, around 15% seen once. Indicated time point: newly diagnosed GD, antithyroid drugs for less than 3 months. Isolated PBMC RNA provided the starting material for the TCR library. These records were also assigned to another study, of T cells in Graves' hyperthyroidism and ophthalmopathy.

The source material was peripheral blood mononuclear cells (PBMCs), sampled at new diagnosis, from a patient treated with antithyroid drugs. These receptors came from a young woman with Graves disease.

In this sample, this clonotype turned up many times. The rearrangement links TRBV30 to TRBJ2-1; 8 bases match TRBD1. The V segment lost 5 bases and the J segment 0 bases; nucleotides outside the gene matches: 0. The CDR3 spans 13 residues. The germline CDR1 and CDR2 sequences are GTSNPN and SVGIG (reference sequence). In DNA form, the CDR3 reads TGTGCCTGGGACAGGGGCTCCTACAATGAGCAGTTCTTC. It translates to CAWDRGSYNEQFF.

This clonotype was detected ten times or more. V and J are TRBV2 and TRBJ2-3, with TRBD2 matching over 11 bases. Looked up from germline, CDR1 is SNHLY and CDR2 is FYNNEI. The CDR3 is made up of 15 amino acids. V shed 9 bases and J 0 bases; nucleotides not matched to a gene: 5. The CDR3 DNA reads as TGTGCCAGAGGGGGACTAGCGGCTAGCACAGATACGCAGTATTTT. It translates to CARGGLAASTDTQYF. Full variable domain (remainder filled in from reference TRBV2 and TRBJ2-3): EPEVTQTPSHQVTQMGQEVILRCVPISNHLYFYWYRQILGQKVEFLVSFYNNEISEKSEIFDDQFSVERPDGSNFTLKIRSTKLEDSAMYFCARGGLAASTDTQYFGPGTRLTVL.

This clonotype was detected a few times. V usage is TRBV11-2 and J usage is TRBJ1-1; 8 nucleotides line up with TRBD1. The germline V gene has CDR1 SGHAT and CDR2 FQNNGV. V was pared by 4 bases and J by 5 bases, with 6 bases of the junction left unmatched. The CDR3 consists of 14 residues. CDR3 amino acids: CASSSGQDGTEAFF. The DNA of the CDR3 is TGTGCCAGCAGCTCGGGACAGGACGGGACTGAAGCTTTCTTT.

This clonotype was seen repeatedly, ten times or more. The rearrangement uses TRBV9 and TRBJ2-7; D unresolved. CDR1 and CDR2 (germline): SGDLS, YYNGEE. The CDR3 extends over 16 amino acids. V was cut by 0 bases and J by 0 bases, with 13 bases left in between. CDR3 DNA: TGTGCCAGCAGCGTAGATCCATCAAGGGCCTCCTACGAGCAGTACTTC. Encoded protein: CASSVDPSRASYEQYF. Based on the CDR3 plus reference TRBV9 and TRBJ2-7, the full variable domain is DSGVTQTPKHLITATGQRVTLRCSPRSGDLSVYWYQQSLDQGLQFLIQYYNGEERAKGNILERFSAQQFPDLHSELNLSSLELGDSALYFCASSVDPSRASYEQYFGPGTRLTVT.

Notes on this clonotype: This clone may be a read error of a much larger clone one base away. V and J are TRBV6-1 and TRBJ1-2; no definite D call. The CDR3 is 13 amino acids. Germline values: CDR1 MNHNS, CDR2 SASEGT. CDR3 loop: CDSSEGVRYGYTF. In DNA, the CDR3 is TGTGACAGCAGTGAAGGTGTGCGCTATGGCTACACCTTC.

This clonotype was counted at least ten times. The V gene is TRBV9, the J gene TRBJ2-5; D perhaps matches TRBD2 (6 bases). CDR1 is SGDLS, CDR2 YYNGEE, per germline. Trimming shortened V by 0 bases and J by 5 bases, and 14 bases separated the two germline ends. This CDR3 region has 15 residues. CDR3 residues: CASSVVGRDTETQYF. The CDR3 DNA is TGTGCCAGCAGCGTAGTCGGGCGGGATACGGAGACCCAGTACTTC.

In its sample, this clonotype was seen many times. The rearrangement links TRBV5-1 to TRBJ2-1; no clear D gene. The CDR3 extends over 16 amino acids. The V and J ends lost 1 base and 2 bases respectively, with 13 bases between them. Germline V CDR1 and CDR2: SGHRS, YFSETQ. The CDR3: CASSLTAFEAYNEQFF. In nucleotides, the CDR3 is TGCGCCAGCAGCTTGACAGCGTTTGAAGCCTACAATGAGCAGTTCTTC.

This clonotype occurred many times. V gene TRBV11-2 combines with J gene TRBJ1-4; 9 bases fit TRBD1. V lost 5 bases to trimming and J lost 8 bases; unmatched junction nucleotides: 3. The germline gives CDR1 SGHAT, CDR2 FQNNGV. The CDR3 runs 13 residues. CDR3 protein: CASSHGQGEKLFF. The CDR3 coding sequence is TGTGCCAGCAGCCATGGACAGGGGGAAAAACTGTTTTTT.

Worth noting for this clonotype: At one end, the junction sequence differs from germline, possibly due to a read error. This chain connects TRBV20-1 to TRBJ1-4; D unclear. CDR1 and CDR2 (germline): DFQATT, SNEGSKA (reference sequence). The CDR3 length is 14 residues. The CDR3 region is CSARVPPPNEKLFF. CDR3 nucleotide sequence: TGCAGTGCAAGAGTACCACCCCCTAATGAAAAACTGTTTTTT.

Turning to this clonotype: A read error may explain this, as a much larger clone is one base away. This rearrangement joins TRBV5-1 to TRBJ2-4; D tentatively fits TRBD1 or TRBD2 (5 bases each). Per the germline V gene, CDR1 is SGHRS and CDR2 is YFSETQ. The CDR3 runs 14 residues. DNA for the CDR3: TGCGCCAGCAGCTTGGACGGGGCCAAAAACATTCAGTGCTTC. This codes for CASSLDGAKNIQCF. Full variable domain (remainder filled in from reference TRBV5-1 and TRBJ2-4): KAGVTQTPRYLIKTRGQQVTLSCSPISGHRSVSWYQQTPGQGLQFLFEYFSETQRNKGNFPGRFSGRQFSNSRSEMNVSTLELGDSALYLCASSLDGAKNIQCFGAGTRLSVL.

J is TRBJ1-6 and V is TRBV3-1; D gene ambiguous. The CDR3 is made up of 12 amino acids. Germline-derived CDR1 and CDR2 are LGHDT and YNNKEL (reference sequence). V was pared by 2 bases and J by 11 bases, with 7 bases between. The CDR3 region has the DNA TGTGCCAGCAGCCAAAGGGCTCCACCCCTCCACTTT. Protein product: CASSQRAPPLHF.

This clonotype was counted a few times. This chain links TRBV5-1 with TRBJ2-5; D is uncertain. The V gene lost 0 bases and the J gene lost 0 bases, with 3 bases spanning the gap. The germline gives CDR1 SGHRS, CDR2 YFSETQ. This CDR3 comprises 13 residues. Written as DNA, the CDR3 is TGCGCCAGCAGCTTGGTCTACCAAGAGACCCAGTACTTC. Its protein product is CASSLVYQETQYF.

This clonotype showed up many times. The junction and the germline gene differ at one end; a read error may be behind it. The chain carries TRBV5-1 and TRBJ2-1; 7 positions match TRBD1. CDR3 size: 16 residues. Germline lookup yields CDR1 SGHRS and CDR2 YFSETQ. This CDR3 reads CASSLEGGSSYNEQFF. The CDR3 nucleotides read TGTGCCAGCAGCTTAGAAGGGGGCAGTTCCTACAATGAGCAGTTCTTC. Complete variable domain (other parts from reference TRBV5-1 and TRBJ2-1): KAGVTQTPRYLIKTRGQQVTLSCSPISGHRSVSWYQQTPGQGLQFLFEYFSETQRNKGNFPGRFSGRQFSNSRSEMNVSTLELGDSALYLCASSLEGGSSYNEQFFGPGTRLTVL.

This clonotype has at least ten counts. The chain is built from TRBV12-3 or TRBV12-4 and TRBJ2-2, with 7 positions matching TRBD2. The J segment lost 3 bases and the V segment lost 2 bases, leaving 3 bases of the junction unmatched. CDR3 size: 15 residues. CDR3 in DNA: TGTGCCAGCAGTTTACGGCGGGGGTACACCGGGGAGCTGTTTTTT. Its translation is CASSLRRGYTGELFF.

V is TRBV6-1 and J is TRBJ2-1, with TRBD2 identical over 10 bases. V shed 5 bases, J shed 2 bases, and the junction held 6 bases outside the gene matches. The CDR3 has 16 amino acids. Germline assignment: CDR1 MNHNS and CDR2 SASEGT. The DNA of the CDR3 is TGTGCCAGCAGTCGGGAGACTAGCGGGCCCTACAATGAGCAGTTCTTC. Its translation: CASSRETSGPYNEQFF.

There are many counts of this clonotype. J is TRBJ2-3 and V is TRBV28, with D perhaps TRBD1 (5 bases). The germline V and J ends were trimmed by 8 bases and 1 base, with 10 bases remaining between them. The CDR3 is 13 amino acids. Germline CDR1 and CDR2: MDHEN and SYDVKM. This CDR3 reads CASVEQGTDTQYF. The CDR3, as DNA: TGTGCCAGCGTTGAACAGGGCACAGATACGCAGTATTTT.

V gene TRBV11-3 combines with J gene TRBJ2-1; 13 nucleotides agree with TRBD2. The trim removed 5 bases at V and 8 bases at J, leaving 9 bases unmatched. The CDR3 is made up of 16 amino acids. The germline CDR1 and CDR2 sequences are SGHNT and YENEEA. CDR3 nucleotide sequence: TGTGCCAGCAGCCGCCGACTAGCGGGAGGTCTCTATGAGCAGTTCTTC. This encodes CASSRRLAGGLYEQFF.

Worth noting for this clonotype: This may stem from a read error, because a much larger clone lies one nucleotide away. The rearrangement links TRBV5-1 to TRBJ2-1, with 11 bases identical to TRBD2. Per germline, CDR1 SGHRS and CDR2 YFSETQ. The CDR3 runs to 14 residues. The CDR3 DNA is TGTGCCACGACGGGACTAGCGGAGAGGAGTGAGCAGTTCTTC. Amino acids: CATTGLAERSEQFF.

This clonotype was picked up many times. The rearrangement joins TRBV20-1 to TRBJ2-3, with TRBD2 matching over 8 bases. Germline V CDR1 and CDR2: DFQATT, SNEGSKA (reference sequence). There are 12 residues in the CDR3. V trimming: 1 base; J trimming: 12 bases; junction bases outside the gene matches: 6. CDR3 protein: CSARGPGLEQYF. The CDR3 nucleotides read TGCAGTGCTAGAGGGCCGGGACTAGAACAGTATTTT.

This clonotype was picked up one time. The chain couples TRBV29-1 to TRBJ1-4; TRBD1 might be the D (5 bases). Per germline, CDR1 SQVTM and CDR2 ANQGSEA. Trimming stripped 7 bases from V and 2 bases from J, with 14 bases between. The CDR3 is 14 amino acids. In nucleotides, the CDR3 is TGCAGCGCTACCGGCGGGACTACTAATGAAAAACTGTTTTTT. Translated: CSATGGTTNEKLFF.

J is TRBJ2-1 and V is TRBV4-1; 8 bases map to TRBD2. The CDR3 is 17 residues long. Losses at the gene ends were 3 bases for V and 4 bases for J; bases not matched to a gene: 11. The germline V gene encodes CDR1 MGHRA and CDR2 YSYEKL. As DNA, the CDR3 is TGCGCCAGCAGCCAGACACTCACGACTAGCGTTTACAATGAGCAGTTCTTC. Translation: CASSQTLTTSVYNEQFF.

This clonotype was seen at least ten times. The rearrangement uses TRBV30 and TRBJ2-3, with D maybe TRBD2 (6 bases). The CDR3 length is 13 residues. CDR1 GTSNPN and CDR2 SVGIG come from the germline V gene (reference sequence). The V end lost 4 bases, the J end lost 3 bases, and 11 bases lay between the germline ends. This CDR3 reads CAWIQAGTDTQYF. DNA of the CDR3: TGTGCCTGGATCCAAGCGGGTACAGATACGCAGTATTTT. Full variable domain (rest looked up from reference TRBV30 and TRBJ2-3): SQTIHQWPATLVQPVGSPLSLECTVEGTSNPNLYWYRQAAGRGLQLLFYSVGIGQISSEVPQNLSASRPQDRQFILSSKKLLLSDSGFYLCAWIQAGTDTQYFGPGTRLTVL.

Only a few counts were recorded for this clonotype. V gene TRBV20-1 combines with J gene TRBJ2-7; tentative D call: TRBD1 (5 bases). Germline CDR1 and CDR2: DFQATT and SNEGSKA (reference sequence). CDR3 length: 11 residues. V lost 6 bases and J lost 2, with 8 bases in between. CDR3 in amino acids: CSADSTYEQYF. The CDR3, as DNA: TGCAGTGCCGACAGTACCTACGAGCAGTACTTC.

A note on this clonotype: A much larger clone sits a single nucleotide away, making a read error possible. The gene calls are TRBV5-1 and TRBJ2-1; D is uncertain. V lost 2 bases and J lost 0, with 9 bases in between. Germline CDR1 is SGHRS and CDR2 is YFSETQ. The CDR3 covers 15 residues. DNA of the CDR3: TGCGCCAGCAGCTTCTATCCGGGCTCCTACAATGAGCAGTTCTTC. As protein: CASSFYPGSYNEQFF.

This clonotype was seen at least ten times. The genes are TRBV3-1 and TRBJ2-4; TRBD2 agrees at 11 bases. After removal of 0 bases from V and 5 bases from J, the junction contained 12 bases not matched to a gene. Germline CDR1 reads LGHDT; CDR2 reads YNNKEL (reference sequence). The CDR3 runs to 19 residues. The chain's CDR3 is CASSQDLGLAGMEQNIQYF. For the CDR3, the DNA is TGTGCCAGCAGCCAAGATCTAGGACTAGCGGGTATGGAACAAAACATTCAGTACTTC.

This clonotype is a singleton in its sample. The germline gene is not matched at one end of the junction; a read error may be the cause. V is TRBV20-1 and J is TRBJ1-1, with D perhaps matching TRBD1 (5 bases). The germline V gene has CDR1 DFQATT and CDR2 SNEGSKA (reference sequence). The CDR3 is made up of 14 amino acids. The CDR3 DNA reads TGCAGTGCTAGCGGGTGGGGGGGGAACACCGAAGCTTTCTTT. This sequence encodes CSASGWGGNTEAFF.

This clonotype was counted between two and nine times. The chain employs TRBV11-2 and TRBJ2-6; TRBD1 aligns across 7 bases. CDR3 length equals 17 residues. Germline V gene data show CDR1 as SGHAT and CDR2 as FQNNGV. With V trimmed by 4 bases and J by 3 bases, 9 bases remained unmatched. CDR3 sequence reads: CASSSRTGGVGANVLTF. The CDR3 DNA is TGTGCCAGCAGCTCTCGGACAGGTGGGGTTGGGGCCAACGTCCTGACTTTC.

The chain joins TRBV6-5 to TRBJ2-7; the match to TRBD2 covers 14 bases. V shed 0 bases, J shed 12 bases, and the junction held 7 bases outside the gene matches. The CDR3 consists of 15 residues. Looked up from germline, CDR1 is MNHEY and CDR2 is SVGAGI. Here the CDR3 DNA reads TGTGCCAGCAGTTACTCGACGGGGACTAGCGGGAGTGTGTACTTC. This encodes CASSYSTGTSGSVYF.

The chain combines TRBV2 with TRBJ2-7; possible D gene TRBD1, 9 bases. With 6 bases removed from V and 5 bases from J, the gap between germline ends came to 23 bases. The CDR3 is 16 amino acids. The V gene's germline CDR1 is SNHLY and CDR2 FYNNEI. The DNA of the CDR3 is TGTGCCAGCAGCCCGCGGGGGGACAGGGTTACCCACGAGCAGTACTTC. This gives the protein CASSPRGDRVTHEQYF.